The 14 T cell receptor beta chains below were found in one sample sequenced in a study of blood T cell repertoires in COVID-19. This table comes from immunoSEQ multiplex PCR, and its TCRdb copy is limited to in-frame clones, with some not included. The table records 380,000 or so clones, 89% of them present only once. Material for sequencing was peripheral blood. The receptor source for this set is a man in his forties with acute or convalescent COVID-19.

The CDR3 here is CASSGTSGIGEQYF. CDR3 sequence (DNA): TGTGCCAGCAGTGGGACTAGCGGGATTGGGGAGCAGTACTTC. The chain has TRBV2 and TRBJ2-7, with 12 bases that match TRBD2. V lost 4 bases to trimming and J lost 7 bases; unmatched junction nucleotides: 5. Germline values: CDR1 SNHLY, CDR2 FYNNEI. This CDR3 has 14 amino acids.

The rearrangement links TRBV18 to TRBJ2-1, with D hard to call. Germline V gene sequence: CDR1 KGHSH, CDR2 LQKENI. V lost 2 bases, J lost 6 bases, and 8 bases lay in between. There are 13 residues in the CDR3. In DNA form, the CDR3 reads TGTGCCAGCTCACCAATGGTGGCCAATGAGCAGTTCTTC. Protein: CASSPMVANEQFF.

This clone was observed a single time. The J gene is TRBJ2-5, the V gene TRBV24-1, with 15 bases lining up with TRBD2. This CDR3 spans 17 amino acids. The germline V gene encodes CDR1 KGHDR and CDR2 SFDVKD. Unmatched junction bases numbered 5, after V lost 3 bases and J lost 4 bases. CDR3 DNA: TGTGCCACCAGTGATAGGACTAGCGGGGGGGCCAGAGAGACCCAGTACTTC. Its protein is CATSDRTSGGARETQYF.

The J gene is TRBJ1-2, the V gene TRBV6-5; 7 bases are shared with TRBD1. This CDR3 region has 14 residues. Germline V gives CDR1 MNHEY, CDR2 SVGAGI. Trimming cost V 6 bases and J 3 bases; bases outside gene matches: 7. CDR3 sequence: CASRVIDRDYGYTF. The CDR3 DNA follows: TGTGCCAGCAGGGTAATAGACAGGGACTATGGCTACACCTTC.

J is TRBJ2-1 and V is TRBV28; D possibly corresponds to TRBD2 (5 bases). Trimming took 4 bases from V and 5 from J, leaving 21 bases between them. Germline CDR1 and CDR2: MDHEN and SYDVKM. CDR3 length equals 17 residues. Written as DNA, the CDR3 is TGTGCCAGCAGTTCTCTAGCACTACACCTACTGAACAATGAGCAGTTCTTC. Its translation is CASSSLALHLLNNEQFF.

A single count supports this clone. The rearrangement uses TRBV19 and TRBJ2-1, with TRBD2 matching over 11 bases. The CDR3 length is 15 residues. CDR1 and CDR2 from the germline V gene are LNHDA and SQIVND (reference sequence). Trimming took 6 bases from V and 7 from J; bases not matched to a gene: 8. This CDR3 is CASSPLAGASNEQFF. As DNA, the CDR3 is TGTGCCAGTAGCCCACTAGCGGGGGCCTCAAATGAGCAGTTCTTC.

The chain couples TRBV27 to TRBJ2-3; D might be TRBD2 (6 bases). V was pared by 7 bases and J by 0 bases, with 11 bases between. This CDR3 contains 14 residues. In germline, CDR1 is MNHEY, CDR2 SMNVEV (reference sequence). CDR3: CASTTGGSTDTQYF. The CDR3 DNA is TGTGCCAGCACGACCGGGGGAAGCACAGATACGCAGTATTTT.

The gene calls are TRBV18 and TRBJ1-6, with 8 bases lining up with TRBD1. CDR1 is KGHSH, CDR2 LQKENI, per germline. J lost 7 bases, V lost 3 bases, and 8 bases had no gene match. The length of the CDR3 is 16 residues. CDR3 nucleotide sequence: TGTGCCAGCTCACCGGGTACAGGGGGTAGCAATTCACCCCTCCACTTT. Its translation: CASSPGTGGSNSPLHF.

The chain links TRBV2 to TRBJ2-1, with 13 bases aligning to TRBD2. The CDR3 runs to 17 residues. CDR1 is SNHLY and CDR2 is FYNNEI in the germline V gene. Trimming cost V 4 bases and J 3 bases; bases outside gene matches: 6. CDR3 coding DNA: TGTGCCAGCAGTGGTGGACTAGCGGGAGATATCTACAATGAGCAGTTCTTC. Protein sequence: CASSGGLAGDIYNEQFF.

A few counts support this clone. The identical CDR3 is also encoded by other nucleotide sequences in the sample. The rearrangement joins TRBV9 to TRBJ1-2, with unresolved D. The germline gives CDR1 SGDLS, CDR2 YYNGEE. The CDR3 runs to 13 residues. V dropped 0 bases and J dropped 4 bases, with 7 bases sitting between them. For the CDR3, the DNA is TGTGCCAGCAGCGTAGGAGGGATCTATGGCTACACCTTC. This encodes CASSVGGIYGYTF.

The chain uses TRBV3-1 (or the pseudogene TRBV3-2) and TRBJ2-1; D gene ambiguous. The CDR3 is 14 amino acids. In germline, CDR1 is LGHDT, CDR2 YNNKEL (reference sequence). Trimming stripped 1 base from V and 5 bases from J, with 9 bases between. The chain's CDR3 is CASSQGATDNEQFF. CDR3 nucleotides: TGTGCCAGCAGCCAAGGGGCGACGGACAATGAGCAGTTCTTC.

J is TRBJ1-1 and V is TRBV5-6, with D tentatively TRBD1 (5 bases). CDR1 SGHDT and CDR2 YYEEEE come from the germline V gene. There are 15 residues in the CDR3. Trimming left V 2 bases short and J 3 bases short, with 14 bases between. The CDR3 sequence: CASSFGGRGYTEAFF. The CDR3 coding sequence is TGTGCCAGCAGCTTCGGGGGTCGGGGGTACACTGAAGCTTTCTTT.

The chain links TRBV19 to TRBJ2-2; D is undetermined. Germline-derived CDR1 and CDR2 are LNHDA and SQIVND (reference sequence). V dropped 4 bases and J dropped 0 bases, with 9 bases sitting between them. CDR3 size: 15 residues. CDR3 region: CASSSRPSNTGELFF. In DNA, the CDR3 is TGTGCCAGTAGTAGCAGGCCTTCGAACACCGGGGAGCTGTTTTTT.

The V call is TRBV5-1, the J call TRBJ2-1; 11 nucleotides agree with TRBD2. The V gene end was trimmed by 2 bases and the J gene end by 8 bases; junction bases not matched to a gene: 9. In germline, CDR1 is SGHRS, CDR2 YFSETQ. The CDR3 length is 16 residues. For the CDR3, the DNA is TGCGCCAGCAGCTTCAATAGCGGGAGGGCTCTGGATGAGCAGTTCTTC. The encoded protein is CASSFNSGRALDEQFF.